Sequencing of this T cell receptor beta chain was carried out in a study of blood T cells in healthy people across ages. The V gene end was trimmed by 5 bases and the J gene end by 10 bases; junction bases not matched to a gene: 6. The CDR3 has 14 amino acids. Germline V gene sequence: CDR1 SEHNR, CDR2 FQNEAQ (reference sequence). Combining a sample-barcoded 5' primer with a J-beta primer mix, a second PCR ran for about 7 to 12 cycles. In TCRdb, the 5' RACE reads were re-called with MiXCR into one record per CDR3 protein. The sample holds some 1.7 million distinct CDR3 sequences, under 30% seen once.

This clonotype was obtained from a woman between 25 and 40 years old in good health. What was sequenced was blood. The chain is built from TRBV7-9 and TRBJ1-6; the match to TRBD1 covers 9 bases. The CDR3 reads CASSHRDRESPLHF. The CDR3 nucleotides are TGTGCCAGCAGCCACCGGGACAGGGAGTCACCCCTCCACTTT. Supplemented by reference TRBV7-9 and TRBJ1-6, the full variable domain reads DTGVSQNPRHKITKRGQNVTFRCDPISEHNRLYWYRQTLGQGPEFLTYFQNEAQLEKSRLLSDRFSAERPKGSFSTLEIQRTEQGDSAMYLCASSHRDRESPLHFGNGTRLTVT.